This passage covers 2 T cell receptor beta chains from one sample sequenced in a study of blood T cell repertoires in COVID-19. Profiling relied on immunoSEQ multiplex PCR, and the TCRdb table lists in-frame clones only, not all of them. The table records about 49,000 clones, 75% to 85% of them present only once. The specimen was peripheral blood. The receptors were gathered from a woman aged 55-75 years with acute or convalescent COVID-19.

The gene calls are TRBV6-5 and TRBJ1-5; 8 nucleotides agree with TRBD1. The V segment lost 4 bases and the J segment 6 bases; nucleotides outside the gene matches: 8. There are 15 residues in the CDR3. CDR1 MNHEY and CDR2 SVGAGI come from the germline V gene. CDR3 DNA sequence: TGTGCCAGCAGTTCGACAGGGGAGGTGGGTCAGCCCCAGCATTTT. Its translation: CASSSTGEVGQPQHF.

This clone turned up a few times. The chain employs TRBV5-4 and TRBJ2-7; perhaps TRBD2 as D (6 bases). The CDR3 loop spans 15 amino acids. Germline V gene data show CDR1 as SGHNT and CDR2 as YYREEE (reference sequence). Trimming took 0 bases from V and 2 from J, leaving 12 bases between them. The CDR3 loop reads CASSLGSGFTYEQYF. Here the CDR3 DNA reads TGTGCCAGCAGCTTGGGCAGCGGGTTTACCTACGAGCAGTACTTC.